This is a list of T cell receptor beta chains from one sample in a study of blood T cell repertoires in COVID-19. The protocol was immunoSEQ multiplex PCR, while the TCRdb copy is restricted to in-frame clones and leaves out a portion. The sample yields about 220,000 clones, 80% to 90% seen once. The specimen was PBMCs or T cells enriched from blood (not recorded which). The source is a woman in her 40s with acute COVID-19. The CDR3 runs from the conserved cysteine through the conserved F or W. The order of the fields is clone size, J gene, V gene, D gene, CDR3 protein, CDR3 DNA. D genes are given only for firm matches. A clone size is listed for some rows: how often the clone was seen (once, few, many), or a class if it is expanded.

clone size: .; J gene: TRBJ1-6; V gene: TRBV6-5; D gene: TRBD1; CDR3 protein: CASSFGTGSNSPLHF; CDR3 DNA: TGTGCCAGCAGTTTTGGGACAGGGAGCAATTCACCCCTCCACTTT
clone size: .; J gene: TRBJ1-6; V gene: TRBV15; D gene: .; CDR3 protein: CATNSWGEDSPLHF; CDR3 DNA: TGTGCCACCAACAGTTGGGGGGAGGATTCACCCCTCCACTTT
clone size: .; J gene: TRBJ1-6; V gene: TRBV6-5; D gene: TRBD1; CDR3 protein: CASRTGTGVGSPLHF; CDR3 DNA: TGTGCCAGCAGAACCGGGACAGGGGTGGGTTCACCCCTCCACTTT
clone size: .; J gene: TRBJ2-3; V gene: TRBV5-4; D gene: TRBD1; CDR3 protein: CASSRSRDSSTDTQYF; CDR3 DNA: TGTGCCAGCAGCCGAAGCCGGGACAGCAGCACAGATACGCAGTATTTT
clone size: once; J gene: TRBJ2-6; V gene: TRBV19; D gene: .; CDR3 protein: CASATGSAFGANVLTF; CDR3 DNA: TGTGCCAGTGCGACCGGGTCGGCCTTTGGGGCCAACGTCCTGACTTTC
clone size: once; J gene: TRBJ1-2; V gene: TRBV7-9; D gene: .; CDR3 protein: CASSPRGAASNYGYTF; CDR3 DNA: TGTGCCAGCAGCCCCCGTGGAGCAGCTTCAAACTATGGCTACACCTTC
clone size: .; J gene: TRBJ2-3; V gene: TRBV19; D gene: .; CDR3 protein: CASSIRSGFGRSGGTDTQYF; CDR3 DNA: TGTGCCAGTAGTATTAGGAGCGGGTTCGGCCGTTCGGGCGGAACAGATACGCAGTATTTT
clone size: .; J gene: TRBJ2-3; V gene: TRBV6-4; D gene: .; CDR3 protein: CASSGAGSTDTQYF; CDR3 DNA: TGTGCCAGCAGTGGGGCAGGAAGCACAGATACGCAGTATTTT
clone size: .; J gene: TRBJ1-1; V gene: TRBV18; D gene: TRBD1; CDR3 protein: CASSPPGQGIMNTEAFF; CDR3 DNA: TGTGCCAGCTCACCACCGGGACAGGGTATCATGAACACTGAAGCTTTCTTT
clone size: .; J gene: TRBJ2-7; V gene: TRBV7-6; D gene: .; CDR3 protein: CASSSVTGPRAEQYF; CDR3 DNA: TGTGCCAGCAGCTCCGTGACAGGCCCCCGTGCCGAGCAGTACTTC
clone size: .; J gene: TRBJ2-5; V gene: TRBV7-7; D gene: TRBD2; CDR3 protein: CAIRLAASETQYF; CDR3 DNA: TGTGCCATTCGACTAGCGGCTTCGGAGACCCAGTACTTC
clone size: .; J gene: TRBJ1-1; V gene: TRBV11-2; D gene: .; CDR3 protein: CASSLGGGPLEAFF; CDR3 DNA: TGTGCCAGCAGCTTAGGGGGGGGACCGCTTGAAGCTTTCTTT
clone size: .; J gene: TRBJ2-1; V gene: TRBV5-6; D gene: TRBD1; CDR3 protein: CASSSPRTGGFEQFF; CDR3 DNA: TGTGCCAGCAGCTCACCGCGGACAGGGGGCTTTGAGCAGTTCTTC
clone size: .; J gene: TRBJ1-1; V gene: TRBV9; D gene: TRBD1; CDR3 protein: CASSERQGQDTEAFF; CDR3 DNA: TGTGCCAGCAGCGAAAGACAGGGCCAGGACACTGAAGCTTTCTTT
clone size: .; J gene: TRBJ1-5; V gene: TRBV15; D gene: .; CDR3 protein: CATMEGSNQPQHF; CDR3 DNA: TGTGCCACCATGGAGGGGAGCAATCAGCCCCAGCATTTT
clone size: .; J gene: TRBJ1-1; V gene: TRBV5-1; D gene: TRBD1; CDR3 protein: CASSAGQGLAEAFF; CDR3 DNA: TGCGCCAGCAGCGCGGGACAGGGTTTGGCTGAAGCTTTCTTT
clone size: few; J gene: TRBJ2-1; V gene: TRBV4-1; D gene: .; CDR3 protein: CASSQDLGGNEQFF; CDR3 DNA: TGCGCCAGCAGCCAAGATTTAGGGGGTAATGAGCAGTTCTTC
clone size: .; J gene: TRBJ2-3; V gene: TRBV3-1/TRBV3-2; D gene: TRBD2; CDR3 protein: CASSQATGLAGGPTDTQYF; CDR3 DNA: TGTGCCAGCAGCCAAGCAACGGGACTAGCGGGGGGGCCCACAGATACGCAGTATTTT
clone size: .; J gene: TRBJ1-1; V gene: TRBV15; D gene: .; CDR3 protein: CATSRLDTPNTEAFF; CDR3 DNA: TGTGCCACCAGCAGACTGGACACCCCGAACACTGAAGCTTTCTTT
clone size: .; J gene: TRBJ1-1; V gene: TRBV5-1; D gene: .; CDR3 protein: CASSLDAGGASEAFF; CDR3 DNA: TGCGCCAGCAGCTTGGACGCGGGGGGAGCTTCTGAAGCTTTCTTT
clone size: .; J gene: TRBJ2-1; V gene: TRBV24-1; D gene: .; CDR3 protein: CATSDFGVDEQFF; CDR3 DNA: TGTGCCACCAGTGATTTTGGAGTGGATGAGCAGTTCTTC
clone size: few; J gene: TRBJ1-6; V gene: TRBV6-2/TRBV6-3; D gene: .; CDR3 protein: CASSYIGVGSPLHF; CDR3 DNA: TGTGCCAGCAGTTACATCGGGGTCGGTTCACCCCTCCACTTT
clone size: .; J gene: TRBJ2-5; V gene: TRBV3-1/TRBV3-2; D gene: .; CDR3 protein: CASSLRTGRGETQYF; CDR3 DNA: TGTGCCAGCAGCCTCCGGACAGGGAGGGGGGAGACCCAGTACTTC
clone size: .; J gene: TRBJ2-3; V gene: TRBV19; D gene: TRBD2; CDR3 protein: CASSIGGLATDTQYF; CDR3 DNA: TGTGCCAGTAGTATTGGGGGACTAGCCACAGATACGCAGTATTTT
clone size: .; J gene: TRBJ2-7; V gene: TRBV6-5; D gene: TRBD1; CDR3 protein: CASSYKTGGQEQYF; CDR3 DNA: TGTGCCAGCAGTTACAAGACAGGGGGCCAAGAGCAGTACTTC
clone size: .; J gene: TRBJ1-5; V gene: TRBV5-4; D gene: .; CDR3 protein: CALSLERSDLYSNQPQHF; CDR3 DNA: TGTGCCCTCTCTTTGGAGCGCTCAGACTTATATAGCAATCAGCCCCAGCATTTT
clone size: once; J gene: TRBJ1-2; V gene: TRBV6-2/TRBV6-3; D gene: .; CDR3 protein: CASSSVGGDYGYTF; CDR3 DNA: TGTGCCAGCAGTTCCGTCGGGGGAGACTATGGCTACACCTTC
clone size: .; J gene: TRBJ2-3; V gene: TRBV9; D gene: .; CDR3 protein: CASSTQPGADTQYF; CDR3 DNA: TGTGCCAGCAGCACCCAACCGGGGGCAGATACGCAGTATTTT
clone size: .; J gene: TRBJ2-5; V gene: TRBV6-5; D gene: TRBD2; CDR3 protein: CASMPSGQETQYF; CDR3 DNA: TGTGCCAGCATGCCTAGCGGTCAAGAGACCCAGTACTTC
clone size: .; J gene: TRBJ1-1; V gene: TRBV27; D gene: .; CDR3 protein: CASSVGGDTEAFF; CDR3 DNA: TGTGCCAGCAGCGTCGGGGGGGACACTGAAGCTTTCTTT
clone size: .; J gene: TRBJ2-5; V gene: TRBV28; D gene: .; CDR3 protein: CASSFRGLVASEETQYF; CDR3 DNA: TGTGCCAGCAGTTTTCGGGGATTGGTGGCTAGCGAAGAGACCCAGTACTTC
clone size: .; J gene: TRBJ2-2; V gene: TRBV6-5; D gene: .; CDR3 protein: CASSYGGDDTGELFF; CDR3 DNA: TGTGCCAGCAGTTACGGAGGGGACGACACCGGGGAGCTGTTTTTT
clone size: .; J gene: TRBJ1-5; V gene: TRBV3-1/TRBV3-2; D gene: TRBD1; CDR3 protein: CASSLRQGSNQPQHF; CDR3 DNA: TGTGCCAGCAGCCTACGACAGGGAAGCAATCAGCCCCAGCATTTT
clone size: few; J gene: TRBJ2-4; V gene: TRBV5-1; D gene: .; CDR3 protein: CASSPAGPRNIQYF; CDR3 DNA: TGCGCCAGCAGCCCGGCGGGACCGAGAAACATTCAGTACTTC
clone size: .; J gene: TRBJ1-1; V gene: TRBV7-8; D gene: .; CDR3 protein: CASSLRRDSNTEAFF; CDR3 DNA: TGTGCCAGCAGCTTAAGGCGGGACTCAAACACTGAAGCTTTCTTT
clone size: .; J gene: TRBJ1-2; V gene: TRBV10-3; D gene: TRBD1; CDR3 protein: CAISGQTGVGYGYTF; CDR3 DNA: TGTGCCATCAGTGGCCAGACAGGGGTGGGCTATGGCTACACCTTC
clone size: .; J gene: TRBJ2-6; V gene: TRBV18; D gene: .; CDR3 protein: CASSPTTGSGANVLTF; CDR3 DNA: TGTGCCAGCTCACCAACCACAGGCTCTGGGGCCAACGTCCTGACTTTC